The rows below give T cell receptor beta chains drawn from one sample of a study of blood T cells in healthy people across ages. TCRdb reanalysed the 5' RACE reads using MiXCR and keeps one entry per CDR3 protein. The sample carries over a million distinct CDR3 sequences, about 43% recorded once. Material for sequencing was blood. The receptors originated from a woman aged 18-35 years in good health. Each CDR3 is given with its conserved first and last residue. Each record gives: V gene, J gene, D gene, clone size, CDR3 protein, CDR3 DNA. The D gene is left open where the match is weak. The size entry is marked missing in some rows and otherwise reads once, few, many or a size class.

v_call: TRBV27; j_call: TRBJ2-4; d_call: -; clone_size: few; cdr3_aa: CASSLGGPKNIQYF; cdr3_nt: TGTGCCAGCAGTTTAGGGGGCCCAAAAAACATTCAGTACTTC
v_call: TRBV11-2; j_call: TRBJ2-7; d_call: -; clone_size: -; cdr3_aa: CASSSWASSYNEQYF; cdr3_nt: TGTGCCAGCAGCTCCTGGGCCAGCTCCTACAATGAGCAGTACTTC
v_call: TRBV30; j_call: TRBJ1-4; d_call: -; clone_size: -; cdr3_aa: CAWSAQPNEKLFF; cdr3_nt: TGTGCCTGGAGTGCTCAGCCTAATGAAAAACTGTTTTTT
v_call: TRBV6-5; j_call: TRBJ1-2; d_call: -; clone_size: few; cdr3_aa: CASSYSTERPYYGYTF; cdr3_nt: TGTGCCAGCAGTTACTCGACCGAACGGCCGTACTATGGCTACACCTTC
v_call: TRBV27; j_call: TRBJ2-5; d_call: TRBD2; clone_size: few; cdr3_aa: CASSSGLAGGRQETQYF; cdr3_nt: TGTGCCAGCAGTTCGGGACTAGCGGGGGGGCGGCAAGAGACCCAGTACTTC
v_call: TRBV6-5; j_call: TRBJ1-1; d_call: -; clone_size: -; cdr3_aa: CASSYSGLSNTEAFF; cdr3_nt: TGTGCCAGCAGTTACTCGGGGTTATCGAACACTGAAGCTTTCTTT
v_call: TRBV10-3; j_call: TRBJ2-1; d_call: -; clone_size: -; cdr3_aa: CAIGQGGETQFF; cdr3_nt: TGTGCCATCGGCCAGGGAGGAGAGACCCAGTTCTTC
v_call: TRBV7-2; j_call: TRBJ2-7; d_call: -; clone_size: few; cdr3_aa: CASSLGSARYEQYF; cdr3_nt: TGTGCCAGCAGCTTAGGGTCTGCGAGATACGAGCAGTACTTC
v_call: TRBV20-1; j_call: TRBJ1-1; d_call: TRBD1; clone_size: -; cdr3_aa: CSARDMGQGGDTEAFF; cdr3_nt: TGCAGTGCTAGAGATATGGGACAGGGGGGGGACACTGAAGCTTTCTTT
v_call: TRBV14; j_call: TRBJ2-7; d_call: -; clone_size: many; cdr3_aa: CASSRTVTYEQYF; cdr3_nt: TGTGCCAGCAGTCGGACAGTTACCTACGAGCAGTACTTC
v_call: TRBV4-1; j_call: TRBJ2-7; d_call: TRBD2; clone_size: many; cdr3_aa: CASSQDLTSGSSEQYF; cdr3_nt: TGCGCCAGCAGCCAAGATCTAACTAGCGGGAGTAGCGAGCAGTACTTC
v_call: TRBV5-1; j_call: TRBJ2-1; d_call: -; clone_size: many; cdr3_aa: CASRSAGTAFDEQFF; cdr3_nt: TGCGCCAGTCGCTCGGCCGGGACCGCTTTTGATGAGCAGTTCTTC
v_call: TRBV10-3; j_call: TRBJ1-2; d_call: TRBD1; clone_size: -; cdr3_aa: CAISPDRDTYGYTF; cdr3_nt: TGTGCCATCAGCCCGGACAGGGATACCTATGGCTACACCTTC
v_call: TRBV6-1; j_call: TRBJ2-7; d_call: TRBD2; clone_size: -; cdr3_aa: CASSASGGRAAYEQYF; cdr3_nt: TGTGCCAGCAGTGCTTCTGGCGGGAGGGCCGCCTACGAGCAGTACTTC
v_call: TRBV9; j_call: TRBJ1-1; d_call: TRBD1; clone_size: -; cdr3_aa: CASSVGQGFTEAFF; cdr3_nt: TGTGCCAGCAGCGTAGGACAGGGGTTCACTGAAGCTTTCTTT
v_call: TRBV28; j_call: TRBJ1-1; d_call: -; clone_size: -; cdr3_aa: CASSFAGRGIEAFF; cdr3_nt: TGTGCCAGCAGTTTTGCCGGGAGGGGGATTGAAGCTTTCTTT
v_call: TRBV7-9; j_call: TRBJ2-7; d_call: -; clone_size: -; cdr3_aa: CATQKLYYNEQYF; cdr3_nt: TGTGCCACACAAAAACTTTACTACAATGAGCAGTACTTC
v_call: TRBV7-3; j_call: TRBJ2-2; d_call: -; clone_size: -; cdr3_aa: CASSLTGGANTGELFF; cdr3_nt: TGTGCCAGCAGCTTAACCGGGGGCGCGAACACCGGGGAGCTGTTTTTT
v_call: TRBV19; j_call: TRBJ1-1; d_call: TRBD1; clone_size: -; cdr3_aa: CASILTQGIDEAFF; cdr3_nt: TGTGCCAGTATCCTAACACAGGGGATTGATGAAGCTTTCTTT
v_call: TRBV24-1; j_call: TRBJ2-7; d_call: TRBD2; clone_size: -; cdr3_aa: CATSDASGWDNEQYF; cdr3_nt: TGTGCCACCAGTGACGCTAGCGGGTGGGACAATGAGCAGTACTTC
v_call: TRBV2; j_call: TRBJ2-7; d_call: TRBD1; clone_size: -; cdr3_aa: CASSGQGITYKQYF; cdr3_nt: TGTGCCAGCAGTGGACAGGGAATCACCTACAAGCAGTACTTC
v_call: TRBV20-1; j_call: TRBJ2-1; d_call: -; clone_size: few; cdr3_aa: CGLGAYNEQFF; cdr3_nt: TGCGGGTTAGGGGCCTACAATGAGCAGTTCTTC
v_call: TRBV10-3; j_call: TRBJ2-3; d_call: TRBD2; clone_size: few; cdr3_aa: CAIRPSGGRKDTQYF; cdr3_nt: TGTGCCATCAGACCCTCCGGGGGGAGGAAAGATACGCAGTATTTT
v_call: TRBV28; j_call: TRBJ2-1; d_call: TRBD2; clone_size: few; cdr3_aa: CASSSKRGGSYNEQFF; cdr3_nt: TGTGCCAGCAGTTCCAAGCGGGGGGGCTCCTACAATGAGCAGTTCTTC
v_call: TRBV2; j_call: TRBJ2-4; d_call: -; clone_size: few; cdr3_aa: CASTSQYF; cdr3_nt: TGTGCCAGCACCAGTCAGTACTTC
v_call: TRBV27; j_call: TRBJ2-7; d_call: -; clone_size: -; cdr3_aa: CASRETQVTSSYNEQYF; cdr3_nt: TGTGCCAGCAGGGAGACACAGGTGACAAGCTCCTACAATGAGCAGTACTTC
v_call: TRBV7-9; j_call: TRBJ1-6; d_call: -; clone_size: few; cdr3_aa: CASSVDVNSPLHF; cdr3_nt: TGTGCCAGCAGCGTAGATGTTAATTCACCCCTCCACTTT
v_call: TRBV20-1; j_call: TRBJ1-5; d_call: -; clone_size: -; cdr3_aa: CSAREGEVKPQHF; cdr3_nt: TGCAGTGCTAGAGAGGGGGAGGTAAAGCCCCAGCATTTT
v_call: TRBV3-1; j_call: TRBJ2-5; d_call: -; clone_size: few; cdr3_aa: CASTSSGETQYF; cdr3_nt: TGTGCCAGCACCTCAAGTGGTGAGACCCAGTACTTC
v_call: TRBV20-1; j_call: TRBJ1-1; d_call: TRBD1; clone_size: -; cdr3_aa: CSATGTGGLDTEAFF; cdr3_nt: TGCAGTGCCACCGGGACAGGGGGCTTGGACACTGAAGCTTTCTTT
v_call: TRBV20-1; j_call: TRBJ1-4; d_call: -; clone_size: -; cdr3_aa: CSARIINEKLFF; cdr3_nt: TGCAGTGCTAGAATTATTAATGAAAAACTGTTTTTT
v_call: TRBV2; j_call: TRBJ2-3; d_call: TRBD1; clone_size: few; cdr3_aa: CASRSGTGSYTQYF; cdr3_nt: TGTGCCAGCAGGTCCGGGACAGGGTCCTATACGCAGTATTTT
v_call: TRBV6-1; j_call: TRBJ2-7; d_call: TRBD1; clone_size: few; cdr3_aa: CASLPTQGWLYEQYF; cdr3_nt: TGTGCCAGCCTGCCGACACAGGGGTGGTTATACGAGCAGTACTTC
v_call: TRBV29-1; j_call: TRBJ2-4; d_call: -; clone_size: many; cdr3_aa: CSVEGGENIQYF; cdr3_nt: TGCAGCGTTGAAGGGGGCGAAAACATTCAGTACTTC
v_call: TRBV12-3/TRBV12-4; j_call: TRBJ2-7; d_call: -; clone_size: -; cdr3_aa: CASSLQLVQYF; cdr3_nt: TGTGCCAGCAGCCTGCAGCTTGTGCAGTACTTC
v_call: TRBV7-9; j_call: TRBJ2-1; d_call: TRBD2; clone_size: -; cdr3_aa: CASSFKSGRWNEQFF; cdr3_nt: TGTGCCAGCAGCTTTAAGAGCGGGAGGTGGAATGAGCAGTTCTTC
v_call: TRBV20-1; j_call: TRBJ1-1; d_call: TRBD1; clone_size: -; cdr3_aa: CSARDLGQGLRAFF; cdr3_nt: TGCAGTGCTAGAGATCTTGGACAGGGGCTACGAGCTTTCTTT
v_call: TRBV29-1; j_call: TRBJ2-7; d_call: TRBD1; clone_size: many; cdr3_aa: CSGRTGSYEQYF; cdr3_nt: TGCAGCGGACGGACAGGTTCCTACGAGCAGTACTTC
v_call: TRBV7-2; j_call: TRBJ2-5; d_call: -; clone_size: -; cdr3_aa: CASSLALGPGETQYF; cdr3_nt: TGTGCCAGCAGCTTAGCGCTAGGTCCCGGGGAGACCCAGTACTTC
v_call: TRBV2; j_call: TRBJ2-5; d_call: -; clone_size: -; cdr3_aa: CASSVKDIGIGETQYF; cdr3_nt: TGTGCCAGCAGTGTGAAGGACATTGGCATAGGAGAGACCCAGTACTTC
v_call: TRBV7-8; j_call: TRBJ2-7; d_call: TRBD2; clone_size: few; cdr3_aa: CASSPERGYYEQYF; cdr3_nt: TGTGCCAGCAGCCCTGAGCGGGGTTACTACGAGCAGTACTTC
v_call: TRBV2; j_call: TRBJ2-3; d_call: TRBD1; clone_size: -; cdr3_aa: CASRTGLAADTQYF; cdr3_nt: TGTGCCAGCAGGACAGGGCTCGCTGCGGATACGCAGTATTTT
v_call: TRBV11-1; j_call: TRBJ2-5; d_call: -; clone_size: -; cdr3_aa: CASRLGGTTGQETQYF; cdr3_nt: TGTGCCAGCAGGTTAGGGGGTACGACAGGTCAAGAGACCCAGTACTTC
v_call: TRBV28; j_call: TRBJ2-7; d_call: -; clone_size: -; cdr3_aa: CASSSYPAGNYEQYF; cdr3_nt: TGTGCCAGCAGTTCGTACCCTGCGGGTAATTACGAGCAGTACTTC
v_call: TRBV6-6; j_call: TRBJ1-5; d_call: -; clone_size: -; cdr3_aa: CASSPWFGNQPQHF; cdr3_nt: TGTGCCAGCAGCCCTTGGTTTGGCAATCAGCCCCAGCATTTT
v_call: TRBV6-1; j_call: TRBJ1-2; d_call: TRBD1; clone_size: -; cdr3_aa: CASRPPGQGMGSGYGYTF; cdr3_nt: TGTGCCAGCAGACCACCGGGACAGGGGATGGGTTCGGGCTATGGCTACACCTTC
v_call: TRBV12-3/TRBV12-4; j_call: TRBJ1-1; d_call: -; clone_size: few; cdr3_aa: CASTPPRNTEAFF; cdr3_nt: TGTGCCAGCACCCCGCCACGGAACACTGAAGCTTTCTTT
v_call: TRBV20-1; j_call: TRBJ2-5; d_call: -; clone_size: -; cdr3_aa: CSASYQGETQYF; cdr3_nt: TGCAGTGCTAGCTACCAGGGAGAGACCCAGTACTTC
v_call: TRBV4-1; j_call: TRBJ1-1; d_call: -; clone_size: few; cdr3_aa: CASSQERPVNTEAFF; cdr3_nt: TGCGCCAGCAGCCAAGAGCGACCCGTGAACACTGAAGCTTTCTTT
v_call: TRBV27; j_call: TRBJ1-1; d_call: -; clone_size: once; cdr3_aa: CARSLGGSVNTEAFF; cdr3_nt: TGTGCCAGAAGTTTGGGGGGTTCGGTGAACACTGAAGCTTTCTTT
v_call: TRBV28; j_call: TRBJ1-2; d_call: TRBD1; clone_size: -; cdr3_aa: CASSLLGGGGYTF; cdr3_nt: TGTGCCAGCAGTTTATTAGGGGGCGGTGGCTACACCTTC
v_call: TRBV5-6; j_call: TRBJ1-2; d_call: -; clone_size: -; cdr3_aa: CASSLVAGQGYGYTF; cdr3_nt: TGTGCCAGCAGCTTGGTTGCCGGCCAGGGCTACGGCTACACCTTC
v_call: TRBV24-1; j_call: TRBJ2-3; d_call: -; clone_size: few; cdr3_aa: CATSDLGNIGLPDTQYF; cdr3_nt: TGTGCCACCAGTGATCTGGGGAACATTGGGTTGCCAGATACGCAGTATTTT